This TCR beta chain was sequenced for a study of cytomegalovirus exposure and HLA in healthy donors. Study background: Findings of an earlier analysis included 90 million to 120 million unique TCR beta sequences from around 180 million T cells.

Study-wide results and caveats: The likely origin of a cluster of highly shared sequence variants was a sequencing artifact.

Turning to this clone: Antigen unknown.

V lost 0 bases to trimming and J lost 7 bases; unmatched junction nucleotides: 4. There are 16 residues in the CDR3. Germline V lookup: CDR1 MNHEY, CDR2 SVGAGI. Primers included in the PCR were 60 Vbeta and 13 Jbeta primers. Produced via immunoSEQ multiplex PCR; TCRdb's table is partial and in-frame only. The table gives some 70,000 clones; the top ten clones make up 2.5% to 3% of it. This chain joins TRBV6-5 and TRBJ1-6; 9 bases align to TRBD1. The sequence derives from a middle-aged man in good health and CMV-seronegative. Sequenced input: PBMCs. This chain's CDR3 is CASSYSKGTGNSPLHF. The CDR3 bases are TGTGCCAGCAGTTACTCGAAGGGGACAGGGAATTCACCCCTCCACTTT.